This T cell receptor (beta chain) stems from a study of CD8 T cells in ankylosing spondylitis. Points from the study as a whole: One TCR beta motif, made up of several highly homologous variants, appeared characteristic of ankylosing spondylitis blood. Disease-linked clones proved CD8+ and comparatively uncommon in peripheral blood. Matched ankylosing spondylitis synovial fluid reportedly showed significant enrichment of disease-linked clones.

About this clonotype itself: Its antigen is still unknown.

The CDR3 totals 14 residues. Trimming removed 4 bases at V and 1 base at J, with 10 bases between. Germline loops: CDR1 MNHEY, CDR2 SMNVEV (reference sequence). TCRdb redid the calling of the 5' RACE reads with MiXCR, one entry per CDR3 protein. The data hold about 450,000 distinct CDR3 sequences, with roughly 26% observed a single time. The clonotype comes from a male donor with ankylosing spondylitis. Sequencing was performed on blood, either unsorted or a sorted T cell fraction (not recorded which). The chain recombines TRBV27 with TRBJ1-1; D remains ambiguous. This CDR3 reads CASSYGRRNTEAFF. The CDR3 nucleotides are TGTGCCAGCAGTTATGGGAGGAGGAACACTGAAGCTTTCTTT.